This T cell receptor beta chain stems from a study of response to subunit inactivated influenza vaccine. Trimming removed 0 bases from V and 1 base from J, with 15 bases in between. This CDR3 has 17 residues. The germline CDR1 and CDR2 sequences are MNHEY and SVGAGI. One entry per CDR3 protein, called by TCRdb with MiXCR from the RT-PCR reads. The sample records about 780,000 distinct CDR3 sequences, less than 20% being singletons. This TCR was sampled from a man between 45 and 60 years old who received an inactivated influenza vaccine. The sequencing used PBMCs from blood, collected around 5 days after vaccination. The gene calls are TRBV6-5 and TRBJ1-2; no clear D gene. The DNA of the CDR3 is TGTGCCAGCAGTTACTCTACCCCTGGACTGATTAACTATGGCTACACCTTC. Encoded protein: CASSYSTPGLINYGYTF.